These T cell receptor beta chains were read from a single sample in a study of blood T cell repertoires in COVID-19. The protocol was immunoSEQ multiplex PCR, while the TCRdb copy is restricted to in-frame clones and leaves out a portion. This table has under 300,000 clones, approximately 80% appearing once. The material sequenced was peripheral blood. These receptors originate from a woman aged 60-75 years with active or convalescent COVID-19. Both conserved end residues are part of each CDR3. A D gene is named only where the DNA matches it firmly. Clone size is stated in some rows and not others, as once, few, many or a class when expanded.

TRBV2	TRBJ2-3	TRBD2	.	CASNFGTSAGAGTDTQYF	TGTGCCAGCAATTTCGGGACTAGCGCCGGGGCGGGCACAGATACGCAGTATTTT
TRBV5-4	TRBJ2-5	TRBD1	.	CASSAGQGVRETQYF	TGTGCCAGCAGCGCGGGACAGGGGGTGAGGGAGACCCAGTACTTC
TRBV19	TRBJ2-3	.	.	CATVGSGVTDTQYF	TGTGCCACCGTGGGCAGCGGCGTCACAGATACGCAGTATTTT
TRBV9	TRBJ1-6	TRBD1	.	CASSKGTDNSPLHF	TGTGCCAGCAGCAAGGGGACAGATAATTCACCCCTCCACTTT
TRBV10-3	TRBJ1-4	.	few	CAISEDRGKSEKLFF	TGTGCCATCAGTGAGGATCGGGGGAAAAGTGAAAAACTGTTTTTT
TRBV13	TRBJ1-2	.	.	CASSLEGNYGYTF	TGTGCCAGCAGCTTAGAGGGGAACTATGGCTACACCTTC
TRBV4-1	TRBJ2-3	TRBD2	.	CASSWTRDTQYF	TGCGCCAGCAGTTGGACTAGAGATACGCAGTATTTT
TRBV18	TRBJ2-3	.	.	CASSPSQGDTQYF	TGTGCCAGCTCACCCTCCCAGGGGGATACGCAGTATTTT
TRBV18	TRBJ2-6	.	once	CASSSGTPHSGANVLTF	TGTGCCAGCTCATCGGGGACACCCCACTCTGGGGCCAACGTCCTGACTTTC
TRBV3-1/TRBV3-2	TRBJ2-2	TRBD2	.	CASSQATSGDNTGELFF	TGTGCCAGCAGCCAGGCGACTAGCGGGGATAACACCGGGGAGCTGTTTTTT
TRBV7-6	TRBJ2-5	.	.	CASSLELFLQETQYF	TGTGCCAGCAGCTTAGAGCTGTTTCTCCAAGAGACCCAGTACTTC
TRBV3-1/TRBV3-2	TRBJ2-5	.	.	CASSQVSPVETQYF	TGTGCCAGCAGCCAAGTTTCCCCGGTTGAGACCCAGTACTTC
TRBV19	TRBJ1-5	TRBD1	.	CASSIEGTGGQPQHF	TGTGCCAGTAGTATAGAGGGGACAGGGGGACAGCCCCAGCATTTT
TRBV11-2	TRBJ1-3	.	.	CASSWAGNTIYF	TGTGCCAGCAGCTGGGCCGGAAACACCATATATTTT
TRBV2	TRBJ2-7	.	.	CASRRGGATYEQYF	TGTGCCAGCAGGCGAGGAGGGGCCACCTACGAGCAGTACTTC
TRBV11-2	TRBJ2-5	.	few	CASSREPQETQYF	TGTGCCAGCAGCAGAGAGCCCCAAGAGACCCAGTACTTC
TRBV13	TRBJ2-7	.	.	CASSSQGYEQYF	TGTGCCAGCAGCTCGCAGGGGTACGAGCAGTACTTC
TRBV5-1	TRBJ1-6	TRBD1	.	CASSGDSNSPLHF	TGCGCCAGCAGCGGGGACAGCAATTCACCCCTCCACTTT
TRBV7-9	TRBJ2-3	.	.	CASSPPGWGEGTDTQYF	TGTGCCAGCAGCCCCCCCGGTTGGGGCGAAGGGACAGATACGCAGTATTTT
TRBV15	TRBJ2-6	.	.	CATSAGYPVTGANVLTF	TGTGCCACCAGCGCAGGCTACCCAGTTACTGGGGCCAACGTCCTGACTTTC
TRBV27	TRBJ2-5	TRBD2	.	CASSPGLAGIEETQYF	TGTGCCAGCAGTCCAGGACTAGCGGGGATAGAAGAGACCCAGTACTTC
TRBV27	TRBJ2-2	TRBD1	few	CASSPLQGARPTGELFF	TGTGCCAGCAGTCCTCTACAGGGGGCGCGTCCCACCGGGGAGCTGTTTTTT
TRBV29-1	TRBJ1-1	.	.	CSARHSGNTEAFF	TGCAGCGCCAGACACTCGGGAAACACTGAAGCTTTCTTT
TRBV29-1	TRBJ2-3	TRBD2	.	CSAPGLAATDTQYF	TGCAGCGCCCCGGGACTAGCGGCAACAGATACGCAGTATTTT